This T cell receptor beta chain was obtained from a study of T cells after yellow fever vaccination. General study points: The CD4 and CD8 compartments had a small share of their clonotypes in common.

V gave up 5 bases and J gave up 1 base, with 28 bases separating them. CDR3 size: 19 residues. Looked up from germline, CDR1 is DFQATT and CDR2 is SNEGSKA (reference sequence). TCRdb fed the 5' RACE reads into MiXCR, producing one record per CDR3 protein. The sample carries over 25,000 distinct CDR3 sequences, 4.5% to 6% recorded once. The receptor comes from a young man who received the YFV17D yellow fever vaccine. The specimen comprised PBMCs, either bulk or a sorted T-cell subset (CD4+, CD8+, memory, or dextramer-sorted; not recorded which), sampled 15 days after the yellow fever booster vaccination. V is TRBV20-1 and J is TRBJ2-3; perhaps TRBD1 as D (6 bases). The CDR3 DNA is TGCAGTGCTCAGAGGGCACAGGGAAGGACCACGAGTGGCACAGATACGCAGTATTTT. This sequence encodes CSAQRAQGRTTSGTDTQYF.